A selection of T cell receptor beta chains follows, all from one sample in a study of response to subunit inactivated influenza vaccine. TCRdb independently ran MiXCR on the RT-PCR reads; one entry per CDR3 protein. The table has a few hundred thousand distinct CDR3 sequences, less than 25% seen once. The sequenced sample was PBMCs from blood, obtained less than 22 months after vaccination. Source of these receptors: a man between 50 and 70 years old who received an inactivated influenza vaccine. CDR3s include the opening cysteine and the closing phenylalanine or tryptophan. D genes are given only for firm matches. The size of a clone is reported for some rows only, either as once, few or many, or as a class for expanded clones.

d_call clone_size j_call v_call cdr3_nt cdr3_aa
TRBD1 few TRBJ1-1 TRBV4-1 TGCGCCAGCAGCCGTCAGACAGGGGGCACTGAAGCTTTCTTT CASSRQTGGTEAFF
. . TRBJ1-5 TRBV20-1 TGCAGTGCTAGAGATGGGGGGGGAACGGAGCCCCAGCATTTT CSARDGGGTEPQHF
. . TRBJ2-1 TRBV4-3 TGCGCCAGCAGCCAAGTATCAGGACGCTACAATGAGCAGTTCTTC CASSQVSGRYNEQFF
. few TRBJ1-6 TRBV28 TGTGCCAGCAGTTTTGGGCGGAAGAATTCACCCCTCCACTTT CASSFGRKNSPLHF
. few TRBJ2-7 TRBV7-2 TGTGCCAGCAGCTTAACTAGCCAATCCTGGGAGCAGTACTTC CASSLTSQSWEQYF
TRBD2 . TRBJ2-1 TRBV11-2 TGTGCCAGCAGCCCACGGACTAGCGGAGGGACAGAGCAGTTCTTC CASSPRTSGGTEQFF
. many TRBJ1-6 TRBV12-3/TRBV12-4 TGTGCCAGCAGTTTAGTCAGCCCGCCCTCTAATGGAATTCCCCTCCACTTT CASSLVSPPSNGIPLHF
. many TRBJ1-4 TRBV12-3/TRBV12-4 TGTGCCAGCAGTGCGGCGGCAGGAACTAATGAAAAACTGTTTTTT CASSAAAGTNEKLFF
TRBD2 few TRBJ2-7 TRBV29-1 TGCAGCGTTGAACTAGCGGGAGGTCTCGAGCAGTACTTC CSVELAGGLEQYF
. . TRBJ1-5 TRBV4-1 TGCGCCAGCAGCCCAACAAGGATGGCTCCTTATAGCAATCAGCCCCAGCATTTT CASSPTRMAPYSNQPQHF
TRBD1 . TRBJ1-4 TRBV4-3 TGCGCCAGCAGCCAGGGGACAGGGGGGAATGAAAAACTGTTTTTT CASSQGTGGNEKLFF
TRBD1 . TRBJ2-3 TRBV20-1 TGCAGTGCTCTCAGGGGGCTAGATACGCAGTATTTT CSALRGLDTQYF
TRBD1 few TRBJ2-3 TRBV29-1 TGCAGCGTTGGTGTCGGACAGGGCACAGATACGCAGTATTTT CSVGVGQGTDTQYF
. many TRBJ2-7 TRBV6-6 TGTGCCAGCAGTTACGGGGATTTCACCTACGAGCAGTACTTC CASSYGDFTYEQYF
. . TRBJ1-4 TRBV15 TGTGCCACCAGTCCCGGGGCCTGGGATGAAAAACTGTTTTTT CATSPGAWDEKLFF
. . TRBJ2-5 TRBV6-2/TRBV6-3 TGTGCCAGCAGTCGCCGGGACATTTACCAAGAGACCCAGTACTTC CASSRRDIYQETQYF
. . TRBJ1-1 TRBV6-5 TGTGCCAGCAGTTACTCTGGGAGAACTGAAGCTTTCTTT CASSYSGRTEAFF
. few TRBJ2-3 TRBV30 TGTGCCTGGAGTGTGCGCAGGTCCCCTTTCACAGATACGCAGTATTTT CAWSVRRSPFTDTQYF
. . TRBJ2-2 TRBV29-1 TGCAGCGCCGGTGACAGTACCGGGGAGCTGTTTTTT CSAGDSTGELFF
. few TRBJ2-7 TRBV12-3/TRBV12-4 TGTGCCAGCAGTTTCATACAAAACTCCGAGCAGTACTTC CASSFIQNSEQYF
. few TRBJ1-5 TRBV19 TGTGCCAGTAGTATAGGTGGGGGGCTCGGCAATCAGCCCCAGCATTTT CASSIGGGLGNQPQHF
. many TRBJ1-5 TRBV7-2 TGTGCCAGCAGCTTAGCGCCAGGGAAGAATCAGCCCCAGCATTTT CASSLAPGKNQPQHF
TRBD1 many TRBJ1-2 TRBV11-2 TGTGCCAGCAGCTCCACGACAGGGCTTACCTATGGCTACACCTTC CASSSTTGLTYGYTF
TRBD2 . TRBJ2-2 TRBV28 TGTGCCAGCAGAAGCTTTAAGCGGGGGGCTCGTGGGGAGCTGTTTTTT CASRSFKRGARGELFF
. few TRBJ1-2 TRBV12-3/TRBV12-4 TGTGCCAGCAGTCAGGACCCTAGTCGTGGCTACACCTTC CASSQDPSRGYTF
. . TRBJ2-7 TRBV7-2 TGTGCCAGCAGCTTAAGGTGGAGCTCCTACGAGCAGTACTTC CASSLRWSSYEQYF
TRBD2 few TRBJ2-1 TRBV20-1 TGCAGTGCTAGAGACCCGGGAGGTGGGAGCAGGAATGAGCAGTTCTTC CSARDPGGGSRNEQFF
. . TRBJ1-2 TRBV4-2 TGTGCCAGCAGCCCTGCGGCGGGTAGGTCCCCCAGGGGCTACACCTTC CASSPAAGRSPRGYTF
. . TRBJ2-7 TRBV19 TGTGCCAGTAGTATTATGACAGGGGAGGGCGAGCAGTACTTC CASSIMTGEGEQYF
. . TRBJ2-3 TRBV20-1 TGCAGTGCTAGAGCCCCCTCGGGCCAGTATACGCAGTATTTT CSARAPSGQYTQYF